The 20 T cell receptor beta chains below were found in one sample sequenced in a study of CD8+CD57+ T cells in acquired aplastic anemia. Previously, flow cytometry had revealed CD8+CD57+ cell expansion in the patients chosen for sequencing. TCR beta VDJ and CDR3 profiling used genomic DNA as template. TCRdb called the reads again in MiXCR, with one record for every CDR3 protein. The sample yields about 470,000 distinct CDR3 sequences, roughly a third seen once. The source material was sorted CD4+, CD8+, or CD8+CD57+ T cells (not recorded which) from PBMCs. These receptor sequences come from a human donor with aplastic anemia.

The V call is TRBV6-5, the J call TRBJ1-1; 7 bases map to TRBD1. The CDR3 has 14 amino acids. The V and J ends lost 2 bases and 4 bases, in that order; junction bases with no gene match: 4. The germline gives CDR1 MNHEY, CDR2 SVGAGI. As DNA, the CDR3 is TGTGCCAGCAGTTACGCAGACAGGGTCACTGAAGCTTTCTTT. It is translated as CASSYADRVTEAFF.

Worth noting for this clonotype: This clone may be a read error of a much larger clone one base away. The conserved phenylalanine or tryptophan is not found at the CDR3 terminus, so this likely reflects a read error. This sequence joins TRBV20-1 and TRBJ2-7; a weak D match, TRBD2 (6 bases). V shed 5 bases and J shed 5 bases, with 13 bases lying between them. The CDR3 covers 12 residues. CDR1 is DFQATT, CDR2 SNEGSKA, per germline (reference sequence). This CDR3 reads CSASGLRNEQYL. The DNA of the CDR3 is TGCAGTGCTTCGGGACTTAGGAACGAGCAGTACCTC.

The chain links TRBV2 to TRBJ1-6; weak D call: TRBD1 (5 bases). V was shortened by 5 bases and J by 9 bases, with 14 bases between the two germline ends. The CDR3 runs to 14 residues. Germline-derived CDR1 and CDR2 are SNHLY and FYNNEI. CDR3: CASSSPGRGSPLHF. The CDR3 bases are TGTGCCAGCAGTTCCCCGGGACGGGGTTCACCCCTCCACTTT.

This clonotype was picked up many times. The chain links TRBV25-1 to TRBJ1-4; D remains ambiguous. The CDR3 is 12 residues long. Germline CDR1 reads MGHDK; CDR2 reads SYGVNS. V lost 2 bases to trimming and J lost 8 bases, with 6 bases between them. The CDR3 is CASSEIPEKLFF. The CDR3 bases are TGTGCCAGCAGTGAAATCCCCGAAAAACTGTTTTTT.

As to this clonotype: This sequence may be a read error, since a much larger clone differs from it by one base. V and J are TRBV9 and TRBJ2-7; 7 bases align to TRBD1. From germline, CDR1 is SGDLS and CDR2 YYNGEE. The CDR3 extends over 13 amino acids. The DNA for the CDR3 is TGTGCCGGCAGAGACAGGGATCCCCACGAGCAGTACTTC. Translated, it gives CAGRDRDPHEQYF.

In its sample, this clonotype was seen many times. J is TRBJ1-2 and V is TRBV12-3 or TRBV12-4; D might be TRBD1 (5 bases). The CDR3 totals 12 residues. V was cut by 7 bases and J by 5 bases, with 11 bases left in between. CDR3 nucleotides: TGTGCCAGCACCCTGGGGGATTATGGCTACACCTTC. Translated: CASTLGDYGYTF.

The DNA for the CDR3 is TGTGCCAGCAGTTTAAGTCCGATTAGCGGGAGTATGTTCGACGAGCAGTACTTC. Its protein is CASSLSPISGSMFDEQYF. The gene calls are TRBV12-3 or TRBV12-4 and TRBJ2-7, with 9 bases lining up with TRBD2. The V segment lost 2 bases and the J segment 5 bases; nucleotides outside the gene matches: 16. The CDR3 extends over 18 amino acids.

The sample holds a few counts of this clonotype. This chain links TRBV5-4 with TRBJ1-2; TRBD1 is a possible D gene (5 bases). V was pared by 9 bases and J by 4 bases, with 16 bases between. CDR3 length: 13 amino acids. The germline V gene encodes CDR1 SGHNT and CDR2 YYREEE (reference sequence). CDR3: CATDIYSLYGYTF. CDR3 sequence (DNA): TGTGCCACGGACATTTATAGCCTCTATGGCTACACCTTC.

This chain joins TRBV12-3 or TRBV12-4 and TRBJ2-7, with TRBD2 matching over 7 bases. With V trimmed by 3 bases and J by 3 bases, 11 bases remained unmatched. This CDR3 region has 16 residues. The CDR3 DNA reads TGTGCCAGCAGTTTTGGGGCGGGACTACACGACTACGAGCAGTACTTC. Translated, it gives CASSFGAGLHDYEQYF.

This clonotype has only a few counts. The V gene is TRBV20-1, the J gene TRBJ1-5, with 10 bases lining up with TRBD1. The CDR3 consists of 15 residues. Germline V gene sequence: CDR1 DFQATT, CDR2 SNEGSKA (reference sequence). Trimming at V came to 4 bases and at J to 6 bases, leaving 9 bases not matched to a gene. This CDR3 reads CSAIPGQGVGQPQHF. The CDR3 bases are TGCAGTGCTATCCCCGGACAGGGGGTTGGTCAGCCCCAGCATTTT.

This clonotype has more than one count but fewer than ten. The chain employs TRBV29-1 and TRBJ1-4, with 12 nucleotides matching TRBD1. Germline CDR1 reads SQVTM; CDR2 reads ANQGSEA. V lost 6 bases and J lost 13; bases outside the gene matches: 9. The CDR3 length is 13 residues. This CDR3 reads CSVQGQGARGLFF. CDR3 nucleotide sequence: TGCAGCGTCCAGGGACAGGGGGCAAGGGGACTGTTTTTT. Variable domain in full (rest from reference TRBV29-1 and TRBJ1-4): SAVISQKPSRDICQRGTSLTIQCQVDSQVTMMFWYRQQPGQSLTLIATANQGSEATYESGFVIDKFPISRPNLTFSTLTVSNMSPEDSSIYLCSVQGQGARGLFFGSGTQLSVL.

This rearrangement joins TRBV7-9 to TRBJ2-5; 7 nucleotides align to TRBD1. J gave up 2 bases and V 5 bases, and 8 bases lay outside the gene matches. In germline, CDR1 is SEHNR, CDR2 FQNEAQ (reference sequence). The CDR3 has 15 amino acids. This chain's CDR3 is CASSPGRGRQETQYF. The DNA of the CDR3 is TGTGCCAGCAGCCCCGGAAGGGGGCGTCAAGAGACCCAGTACTTC.

This clonotype has more than one count but fewer than ten. This chain joins TRBV5-1 and TRBJ2-1; TRBD2 matches 7 bases. CDR1 SGHRS and CDR2 YFSETQ come from the germline V gene. V shed 2 bases, J shed 5 bases, and the junction held 4 bases outside the gene matches. The CDR3 covers 14 residues. The CDR3 loop is CASSFSGLDNEQFF. As DNA, the CDR3 is TGCGCCAGCAGCTTTAGCGGGCTGGACAATGAGCAGTTCTTC.

This clonotype has ten or more counts. The chain uses TRBV10-3 and TRBJ1-5, with 10 positions matching TRBD1. This CDR3 has 16 residues. From germline, CDR1 is ENHRY and CDR2 SYGVKD. J lost 2 bases, V lost 4 bases, and 5 bases had no gene match. The CDR3 DNA is TGTGCCATCAGTGCCGGGACAGGGGTTGGCAATCAGCCCCAGCATTTT. Translated: CAISAGTGVGNQPQHF.

In its sample, this clonotype was seen many times. The rearrangement links TRBV4-2 to TRBJ1-2; D is unclear. The CDR3 extends over 13 amino acids. V dropped 3 bases and J dropped 5 bases, with 10 bases sitting between them. The germline V gene has CDR1 LGHNA and CDR2 YNFKEQ. The CDR3 DNA is TGTGCCAGCAGCCAGCCGGACCGGTATGGCTACACCTTC. Its translation: CASSQPDRYGYTF.

The chain uses TRBV29-1 and TRBJ1-2; TRBD1 aligns across 11 bases. Germline-derived CDR1 and CDR2 are SQVTM and ANQGSEA. The V segment lost 4 bases and the J segment 7 bases; nucleotides outside the gene matches: 5. The CDR3 contains 13 residues. CDR3 DNA: TGCAGCGTTGCCGGGACAGGGGGAAGTGGCTACACCTTC. Protein sequence: CSVAGTGGSGYTF. Full variable domain (rest looked up from reference TRBV29-1 and TRBJ1-2): SAVISQKPSRDICQRGTSLTIQCQVDSQVTMMFWYRQQPGQSLTLIATANQGSEATYESGFVIDKFPISRPNLTFSTLTVSNMSPEDSSIYLCSVAGTGGSGYTFGSGTRLTVV.

The J gene is TRBJ1-5, the V gene TRBV10-3; D is perhaps TRBD1 (5 bases). CDR3 length: 15 residues. Germline V lookup: CDR1 ENHRY, CDR2 SYGVKD. With 5 bases removed from V and 11 bases from J, the gap between germline ends came to 22 bases. Written as DNA, the CDR3 is TGTGCCATCAGTACTAGCGGGGGGGACCAAGAGACCCAGCATTTT. It is translated as CAISTSGGDQETQHF.

This clonotype occurred a few times. This chain connects TRBV5-1 to TRBJ2-5; no firm D call. From germline, CDR1 is SGHRS and CDR2 YFSETQ. CDR3 length: 14 amino acids. V was shortened by 0 bases and J by 2 bases, with 8 bases between the two germline ends. DNA of the CDR3: TGCGCCAGCAGCTTGGTGGCAGATCAAGAGACCCAGTACTTC. Translation gives CASSLVADQETQYF.

This clonotype was detected ten times or more. The chain uses TRBV12-3 or TRBV12-4 and TRBJ2-4; D call uncertain. This CDR3 has 11 amino acids. V lost 6 bases to trimming and J lost 2 bases, with 2 bases between them. The DNA of the CDR3 is TGTGCCAGCAGCCCCAAAAACATTCAGTACTTC. The encoded protein is CASSPKNIQYF.

The CDR3 spells CASSASPGLNSPLHF. For the CDR3, the DNA is TGTGCCAGCAGTGCTAGTCCGGGACTTAATTCACCCCTCCACTTT. The chain combines TRBV6-1 with TRBJ1-6, with D maybe TRBD1 (5 bases). Germline assignment: CDR1 MNHNS and CDR2 SASEGT. The CDR3 sequence is 15 residues long. V lost 4 bases and J lost 6, with 13 bases in between.